This T cell receptor beta chain was captured in a study of blood T cell repertoires in COVID-19. The CDR3 length is 13 residues. Germline V lookup: CDR1 SGHRS, CDR2 YFSETQ. V was trimmed by 3 bases and J by 9 bases, leaving 13 bases between them. Sequencing used immunoSEQ multiplex PCR; TCRdb keeps in-frame clones, though not all of them. Here the sample spans about 230,000 clones, roughly 85% being singletons. V is TRBV5-1 and J is TRBJ2-1, with a possible D match to TRBD1 (5 bases). The sequenced sample was peripheral blood. The sequence was collected from a man aged 50-59 years with COVID-19, enrolled during active disease. CDR3 DNA sequence: TGCGCCAGCAGCTATCCCCAGGGTCCTGAGCAGTTCTTC. Its translation: CASSYPQGPEQFF.